This TCR beta chain was retrieved from a study of cytotoxic CD8 clonotypes in ibrutinib-treated CLL. Study results and limitations: Sampling time points were not equivalent between sustained-remission and progressing patients. Clonality rose at ibrutinib response, held steady in sustained remission, and fell toward baseline at progression.

Only in-frame clones appear in the TCRdb table, and some are missing; sequencing was by immunoSEQ multiplex PCR. The sample gives approximately 130,000 clones, 84% of which show up once; 3% to 4% is in the top ten. Notes on this clone: Its antigen remains unknown.

The sequencing here drew on PBMCs, taken after 24 months of ibrutinib treatment. This receptor was taken from a human donor with chronic lymphocytic leukemia.

The CDR3 reads CASSQEPRRNTEAFF. CDR3 bases: TGTGCCAGCAGCCAGGAACCGAGGCGGAACACTGAAGCTTTCTTT. The V and J genes are TRBV5-5 and TRBJ1-1; the D is unclear. Germline V CDR1 and CDR2: SGHKS, YYEKEE (reference sequence). Trimming took off 4 bases at V and 1 base at J, with 14 bases between the two ends. The CDR3 totals 15 residues.